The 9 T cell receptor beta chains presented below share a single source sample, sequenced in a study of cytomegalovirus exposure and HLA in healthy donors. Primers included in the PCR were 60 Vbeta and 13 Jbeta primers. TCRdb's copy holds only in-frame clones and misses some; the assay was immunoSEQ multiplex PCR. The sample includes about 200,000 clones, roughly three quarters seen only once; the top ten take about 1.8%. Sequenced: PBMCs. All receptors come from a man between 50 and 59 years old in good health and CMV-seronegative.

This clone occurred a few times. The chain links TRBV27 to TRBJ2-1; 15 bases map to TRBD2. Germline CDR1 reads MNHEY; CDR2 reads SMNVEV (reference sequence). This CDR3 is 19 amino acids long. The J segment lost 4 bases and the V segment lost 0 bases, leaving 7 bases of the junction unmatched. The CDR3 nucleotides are TGTGCCAGCAGTTTATCCGGGACTAGCGGGAGGTTAACGTACAATGAGCAGTTCTTC. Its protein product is CASSLSGTSGRLTYNEQFF.

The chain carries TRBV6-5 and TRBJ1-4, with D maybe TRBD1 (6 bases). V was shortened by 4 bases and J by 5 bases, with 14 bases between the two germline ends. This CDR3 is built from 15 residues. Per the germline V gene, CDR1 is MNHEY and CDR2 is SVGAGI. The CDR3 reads CASSSNPGTNEKLFF. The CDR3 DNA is TGTGCCAGCAGTTCGAATCCGGGGACAAATGAAAAACTGTTTTTT.

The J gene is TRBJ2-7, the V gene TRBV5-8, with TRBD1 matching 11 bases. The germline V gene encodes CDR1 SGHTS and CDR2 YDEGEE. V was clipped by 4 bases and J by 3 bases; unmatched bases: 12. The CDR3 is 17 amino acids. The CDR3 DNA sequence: TGTGCCAGCAGCGGGAGTTTGGGACAGGGGGAAAACTACGAGCAGTACTTC. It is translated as CASSGSLGQGENYEQYF.

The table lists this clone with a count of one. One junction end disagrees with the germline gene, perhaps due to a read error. The CDR3 region is CASSSGLAGTRTNF. The CDR3, as DNA: TGTGCCAGCAGCTCGGGACTAGCGGGGACGAGGACCAACTTC. This chain joins TRBV7-9 and TRBJ2-7, with 13 bases that match TRBD2. The germline gives CDR1 SEHNR, CDR2 FQNEAQ (reference sequence). The CDR3 sequence is 14 residues long.

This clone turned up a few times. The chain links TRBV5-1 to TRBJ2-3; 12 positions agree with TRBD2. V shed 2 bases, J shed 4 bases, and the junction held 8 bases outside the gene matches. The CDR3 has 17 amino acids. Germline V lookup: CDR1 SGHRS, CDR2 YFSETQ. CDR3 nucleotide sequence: TGCGCCAGCAGCTTAAGCCTAGCTAGCGGGAGGGCAGATACGCAGTATTTT. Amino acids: CASSLSLASGRADTQYF.

This CDR3 reads CASSLDGELFDEQYF. CDR3 coding DNA: TGTGCCAGCAGCTTGGACGGGGAGTTGTTCGACGAGCAGTACTTC. J is TRBJ2-7 and V is TRBV5-5, with TRBD2 as a possible D gene (5 bases). Trimming took 0 bases from V and 5 from J, leaving 15 bases between them. The CDR3 spans 15 residues. Looked up from germline, CDR1 is SGHKS and CDR2 is YYEKEE (reference sequence).

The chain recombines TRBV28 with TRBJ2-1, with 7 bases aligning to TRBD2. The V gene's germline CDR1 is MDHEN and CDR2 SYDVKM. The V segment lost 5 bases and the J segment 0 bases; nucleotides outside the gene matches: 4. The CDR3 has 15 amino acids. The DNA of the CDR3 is TGTGCCAGCAGTGCTAGCGGACCCTCCTACAATGAGCAGTTCTTC. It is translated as CASSASGPSYNEQFF.

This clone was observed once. The CDR3 sequence is CASGLRLAAYNEQFF. CDR3 coding DNA: TGCGCCAGCGGGCTAAGACTAGCAGCCTACAATGAGCAGTTCTTC. V gene TRBV5-1 combines with J gene TRBJ2-1, with TRBD2 matching over 7 bases. The CDR3 loop spans 15 amino acids. The ends lost 7 bases at V and 2 bases at J; junction bases unmatched: 9. CDR1 SGHRS and CDR2 YFSETQ come from the germline V gene.

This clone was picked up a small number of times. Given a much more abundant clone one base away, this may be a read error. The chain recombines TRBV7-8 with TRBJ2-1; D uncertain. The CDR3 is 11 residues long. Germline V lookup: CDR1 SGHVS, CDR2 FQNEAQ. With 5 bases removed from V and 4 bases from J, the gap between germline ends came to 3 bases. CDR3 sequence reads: CASSPYNEQFF. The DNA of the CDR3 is TGTGCCAGCAGCCCTTACAATGAGCAGTTCTTC. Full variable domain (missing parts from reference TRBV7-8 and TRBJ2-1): GAGVSQSPRYKVAKRGQDVALRCDPISGHVSLFWYQQALGQGPEFLTYFQNEAQLDKSGLPSDRFFAERPEGSVSTLKIQRTQQEDSAVYLCASSPYNEQFFGPGTRLTVL.